The rows below give T cell receptor beta chains drawn from one sample of a study of blood T cells in healthy people across ages. Via MiXCR, TCRdb re-called the 5' RACE reads, giving one row per CDR3 protein. The sample has approximately 680,000 distinct CDR3 sequences, roughly 30% seen once. Material: blood. The receptors stem from a woman aged 80 or over in good health. CDR3s include the opening cysteine and the closing phenylalanine or tryptophan. Fields, in order: J gene, clone size, V gene, D gene, CDR3 DNA, CDR3 protein. A D gene is named only where the DNA matches it firmly. The size of a clone is reported for some rows only, either as once, few or many, or as a class for expanded clones.

TRBJ1-5 . TRBV19 . TGTGCCACCACACTGGGGGGACCTCAGCCCCAGCATTTT CATTLGGPQPQHF
TRBJ2-1 many TRBV5-5 . TGTGCCAGCAGCTTCGGACGGCCTTCTCGCAATGAGCAGTTCTTC CASSFGRPSRNEQFF
TRBJ2-7 . TRBV6-2/TRBV6-3 TRBD2 TGCGCCAGCAGTTCCGAGCGGGGGCACTCCTACAATGAGCAGTACTTC CASSSERGHSYNEQYF
TRBJ1-6 few TRBV25-1 . TGTGCCAGCAGTGGGACAGCCGGCTCCTATAATTCACCCCTCCACTTT CASSGTAGSYNSPLHF
TRBJ1-1 few TRBV5-4 . TGTGCCAGCAGCTTGGAAAGGGCCAGGGAAGCTTTCTTT CASSLERAREAFF
TRBJ2-7 . TRBV11-2 . TGTGCCAGCAGCTTTCCACCGGGACCCCAGGCCTACGAGCAGTACTTC CASSFPPGPQAYEQYF
TRBJ1-6 few TRBV19 . TGTGCCAGTAGTATCACGGAGGGTGATTCACCCCTCCACTTT CASSITEGDSPLHF
TRBJ2-2 few TRBV29-1 . TGCAGCGCCCAGTGGAAGGGCGTCGGGGAGCTGTTTTTT CSAQWKGVGELFF
TRBJ2-7 . TRBV12-3/TRBV12-4 TRBD1 TGTGCCAGCAGTACTGTGGGAGAGGGGGCTGACGAGCAGTACTTC CASSTVGEGADEQYF
TRBJ2-5 many TRBV10-3 . TGTGCCATCAGTGGCCAAACCACAGGGCAAGAGACCCAGTACTTC CAISGQTTGQETQYF
TRBJ2-5 many TRBV5-1 . TGCGCCAGCAGCTTGGATACAGGGTCTCAAGAGACCCAGTACTTC CASSLDTGSQETQYF
TRBJ1-1 few TRBV6-2/TRBV6-3 TRBD1 TGTGCCAGCAGTATTCGACAGGGGGGAACTGAAGCTTTCTTT CASSIRQGGTEAFF
TRBJ2-3 many TRBV14 TRBD1 TGTGCCAGCAGCCAAGATGGGACAGGGCGGATTAGAGATACGCAGTATTTT CASSQDGTGRIRDTQYF
TRBJ2-5 . TRBV21-1 . TGTGCCAGCAGCCCTCCCCGGCGACGAGAGACCCAGTACTTC CASSPPRRRETQYF
TRBJ1-5 many TRBV9 . TGTGCCAGCAGCGTAGCCGGGACCGGCAATCAGCCCCAGCATTTT CASSVAGTGNQPQHF
TRBJ2-3 many TRBV7-3 TRBD2 TGTGCCAGCAGCTATAGCGGGGGGTTGGCAGATACGCAGTATTTT CASSYSGGLADTQYF
TRBJ1-5 . TRBV6-6 . TGTACCAGCAGTCGTCTGGGCGATAGCAATCAGCCCCAGCATTTT CTSSRLGDSNQPQHF
TRBJ2-3 . TRBV7-9 . TGTGCCAGCAGCTCAGCCCGGGGGGCCCAGAAGGGAACAGATACGCAGTATTTT CASSSARGAQKGTDTQYF
TRBJ1-6 . TRBV6-2/TRBV6-3 . TGTGCCAGCAGTTACGGCGGGGGTTCACCCCTCCACTTT CASSYGGGSPLHF
TRBJ2-6 . TRBV30 . TGTGCCCGGAGTTCAGGGGCCAACGTCCGGACTTTC CARSSGANVRTF
TRBJ2-1 . TRBV25-1 TRBD2 TGTGCCAGCAGTGTGGCGGGGGGGCGCATTTACAATGAGCAGTTCTTC CASSVAGGRIYNEQFF
TRBJ1-2 . TRBV3-1 . TGTGCCAGCAGCCAAGATAGGGGAGGGGCAAACTATGGCTACACCTTC CASSQDRGGANYGYTF
TRBJ2-2 few TRBV24-1 . TGTGCCACCAGTGATCGGGGACAGAGCGGGGGCCGGGACACCGGGGAGCTGTTTTTT CATSDRGQSGGRDTGELFF
TRBJ1-2 many TRBV7-2 . TGTGCCAGCAGCTTAGAACAGGGTTATGGCTACACCTTC CASSLEQGYGYTF
TRBJ1-6 many TRBV7-9 . TGTGCCAGCAACCACGGGGGTTCACCCCTCCACTTT CASNHGGSPLHF
TRBJ1-3 few TRBV28 TRBD1 TGTGCCAGCAGTCAGGGACAGGGGGTAAACACCATATATTTT CASSQGQGVNTIYF
TRBJ1-2 few TRBV6-5 TRBD1 TGTGCCAGCAACACAGGGGTCTATGGCTACACCTTC CASNTGVYGYTF
TRBJ2-4 . TRBV7-9 . TGTGCCAGCAGCTTAGAAGGACAGCGACCTACGAGCAGTACTTTC CASSLEGQRPTSSTF
TRBJ2-5 . TRBV7-2 . TGTGCCAGCAGCTTAGTAAACGAGAGGGAGACCCAGTACTTC CASSLVNERETQYF
TRBJ2-3 . TRBV20-1 . TGCAGTGCCGGGATTGATGATACGCAGTATTTT CSAGIDDTQYF
TRBJ2-2 . TRBV7-2 TRBD2 TGTGCCAGCAGCTTAGGGACTAGCCAGAACACCGGGGAGCTGTTTTTT CASSLGTSQNTGELFF
TRBJ2-1 . TRBV4-1 TRBD1 TGCGCCAGCAGCCAGGGACAGCCGGACAATGAGCAGTTCTTC CASSQGQPDNEQFF
TRBJ1-1 few TRBV6-1 . TGTGCCAGCAGTGCATGGGAGGCCACTGAAGCTTTCTTT CASSAWEATEAFF
TRBJ2-7 many TRBV12-3/TRBV12-4 TRBD1 TGTGCCAGCAGCCAAATGGCAGGGGGCAGGTACGAGCAGTACTTC CASSQMAGGRYEQYF
TRBJ2-1 many TRBV6-6 TRBD2 TGTGCCGCGGGGGACAATGAGCAGTTCTTC CAAGDNEQFF
TRBJ1-5 many TRBV6-1 . TGTGCCAGCAGAAAGGGGTTTGGACAAGCTAGCAATCAGCCCCAGCATTTT CASRKGFGQASNQPQHF
TRBJ2-3 few TRBV20-1 TRBD1 TGCAGTACGGACAGGGGACTTTCCACAGATACGCAGTATTTT CSTDRGLSTDTQYF
TRBJ1-6 . TRBV5-5 . TGTGCCAGCAGCTTGGACCTAGGATCACCCCTCCACTTT CASSLDLGSPLHF
TRBJ2-1 few TRBV19 TRBD2 TGTGCCAGTAGGGGCGGGGGAGGGCCAGAGTTCTTC CASRGGGGPEFF
TRBJ1-1 many TRBV7-2 . TGTGCCAGCAGTTCTGCTAGGGGGACTGAAGCTTTCTTT CASSSARGTEAFF
TRBJ2-5 many TRBV12-3/TRBV12-4 . TGTGCCAGCAGTTTAGCGCTAAAGACCCAGTACTTC CASSLALKTQYF
TRBJ2-7 many TRBV5-1 TRBD1 TGCGCCAGCAGCGTGTGGGGACAGGGCCCCTACGAGCAGTACTTC CASSVWGQGPYEQYF